A selection of T cell receptor beta chains follows, all from one sample in a study of CD8+CD57+ T cells in acquired aplastic anemia. Each CDR3 protein gets one entry after TCRdb re-called the reads with MiXCR. The sample contains about 81,000 distinct CDR3 sequences, under 50% of which appear only once. The sample was sorted CD4+, CD8+, or CD8+CD57+ T cells (not recorded which) from PBMCs. These receptors all stem from a human donor in good health, serving as a control. The conserved cysteine and the conserved F or W are not part of the CDR3 here. Fields, in order: clone size, V gene, CDR3 protein. Clone size appears in some rows only: once, few, many, or a class for an expanded clone.

abundance: -
v_gene: TRBV25-1
CDR3aa: ASSPAPSTDTQY

abundance: -
v_gene: TRBV9
CDR3aa: ASSASPTGSAYNEQL

abundance: few
v_gene: TRBV6-1
CDR3aa: ASSGTGDTGELF

abundance: few
v_gene: TRBV30
CDR3aa: AWSGGISYNSPLH

abundance: -
v_gene: TRBV20-1
CDR3aa: SAESLYQGAAGYT

abundance: -
v_gene: TRBV2
CDR3aa: ASSEARAAQY

abundance: many
v_gene: TRBV29-1
CDR3aa: SVGRGGNTEAF

abundance: -
v_gene: TRBV6-4
CDR3aa: ASSDSPGQGADGYT

abundance: -
v_gene: TRBV9
CDR3aa: ASSVDTDQPQH

abundance: -
v_gene: TRBV24-1
CDR3aa: ATNDGTGGDTQY

abundance: -
v_gene: TRBV19
CDR3aa: ASSIRTDNEQF

abundance: -
v_gene: TRBV25-1
CDR3aa: ASSEFHGTGNEKLF

abundance: many
v_gene: TRBV19
CDR3aa: ASNAGSTDTQY

abundance: few
v_gene: TRBV12-3/TRBV12-4
CDR3aa: ASSALGVGDTEAF

abundance: many
v_gene: TRBV15
CDR3aa: ATSRRSGSERDGYT

abundance: -
v_gene: TRBV7-3
CDR3aa: ASQRASTDTQY

abundance: many
v_gene: TRBV15
CDR3aa: ATSVIANTEAF

abundance: -
v_gene: TRBV9
CDR3aa: ASSDRTEEAF

abundance: -
v_gene: TRBV29-1
CDR3aa: SVETGEQF

abundance: few
v_gene: TRBV15
CDR3aa: ATSEGTSYEQY

abundance: many
v_gene: TRBV24-1
CDR3aa: ATSDRASDGANVLT

abundance: many
v_gene: TRBV11-1
CDR3aa: ASSLGGGAGDTQY

abundance: many
v_gene: TRBV29-1
CDR3aa: SVVSGFGYT

abundance: few
v_gene: TRBV3-1
CDR3aa: ASSGGQGAGTGELF

abundance: -
v_gene: TRBV2
CDR3aa: ASSFPGQGPDQPQH

abundance: -
v_gene: TRBV2
CDR3aa: ASSFRGPHNEKLF

abundance: few
v_gene: TRBV20-1
CDR3aa: SARDSRTAIYEQY

abundance: -
v_gene: TRBV19
CDR3aa: ASTWGRGNQPQH

abundance: many
v_gene: TRBV20-1
CDR3aa: SASAGSAIGNEQY